Listed below are T cell receptor beta chains from one sample, sequenced in a study of shared clonotypes between healthy human individuals. Measured with immunoSEQ multiplex PCR; TCRdb has only the in-frame clones, and not every one. The sample has hundreds of thousands of clones, about 96% seen once. The sequencing sample was made of naive CD8+ T cells sorted from blood. The receptor set was obtained from a woman aged 25 to 39 in good health. Both conserved end residues are part of each CDR3. A D gene is named only where the DNA matches it firmly. A clone size is listed for some rows: how often the clone was seen (once, few, many), or a class if it is expanded.

TRBV7-9	TRBJ1-1	few	NA	CASIGMYTEAFF	TGTGCCAGCATAGGAATGTACACTGAAGCTTTCTTT
TRBV7-8	TRBJ2-7	NA	NA	CASSLDASTQSYEQYF	TGTGCCAGCAGCTTAGACGCCTCTACGCAATCCTACGAGCAGTACTTC
TRBV19	TRBJ1-2	NA	NA	CASSIDLSREGFYGYTF	TGTGCCAGTAGTATAGATCTATCGAGGGAAGGGTTCTATGGCTACACCTTC
TRBV29-1	TRBJ1-1	NA	NA	CSVEGGWGTEAFF	TGCAGCGTTGAAGGGGGCTGGGGCACTGAAGCTTTCTTT
TRBV13	TRBJ2-7	NA	NA	CASSLAGTSYEQYF	TGTGCCAGCAGCTTAGCAGGGACATCCTACGAGCAGTACTTC
TRBV4-1	TRBJ2-5	once	NA	CASSQDHPTYQETQYF	TGCGCCAGCAGCCAAGACCACCCCACCTACCAAGAGACCCAGTACTTC
TRBV11-2	TRBJ2-5	NA	NA	CASRSFGTTQETQYF	TGTGCCAGCAGAAGTTTCGGGACCACACAAGAGACCCAGTACTTC
TRBV5-5	TRBJ1-1	NA	NA	CASSLETANTEAFF	TGTGCCAGCAGCTTGGAAACAGCGAACACTGAAGCTTTCTTT
TRBV30	TRBJ2-7	NA	TRBD2	CAWSTVAGDYEQYF	TGTGCCTGGAGCACGGTAGCGGGGGACTACGAGCAGTACTTC
TRBV5-1	TRBJ1-5	NA	NA	CASSLVPPWEGEDQPQHF	TGCGCCAGCAGCTTGGTCCCACCCTGGGAGGGGGAAGATCAGCCCCAGCATTTT
TRBV5-6	TRBJ1-5	once	NA	CASSLWAANQPQHF	TGTGCCAGCAGCTTGTGGGCAGCCAATCAGCCCCAGCATTTT
TRBV10-1	TRBJ2-7	once	TRBD1	CASTGTGNEQYF	TGCGCCAGCACCGGGACAGGGAACGAGCAGTACTTC
TRBV11-2	TRBJ2-7	NA	NA	CASSLHRTSSYEQYF	TGTGCCAGCAGCTTGCACCGAACAAGCTCCTACGAGCAGTACTTC
TRBV27	TRBJ2-7	NA	NA	CASSSGISYEQYF	TGTGCCAGCAGTTCCGGGATCTCCTACGAGCAGTACTTC
TRBV11-2	TRBJ1-1	NA	NA	CASSSRPRRRNTEAFF	TGTGCCAGCAGCTCCCGACCCCGCAGGCGGAACACTGAAGCTTTCTTT
TRBV7-9	TRBJ2-7	NA	NA	CASSLGGIVYEQYF	TGTGCCAGCAGCTTAGGGGGGATTGTTTACGAGCAGTACTTC
TRBV27	TRBJ2-7	NA	NA	CASSLLPAPHEQYF	TGTGCCAGCAGTTTACTTCCCGCGCCCCACGAGCAGTACTTC
TRBV5-4	TRBJ2-7	NA	NA	CASSADNYEQYF	TGTGCCAGCAGCGCCGACAACTACGAGCAGTACTTC
TRBV13	TRBJ2-3	NA	TRBD2	CASSATRTSGSTDTQYF	TGTGCCAGCAGCGCCACCAGGACTAGCGGGAGTACAGATACGCAGTATTTT
TRBV6-5	TRBJ2-5	NA	TRBD2	CASSYGLAGDQETQYF	TGTGCCAGCAGTTACGGACTAGCGGGAGACCAAGAGACCCAGTACTTC
TRBV28	TRBJ2-7	NA	NA	CASLDTAYEQYF	TGTGCCAGCCTCGACACTGCCTACGAGCAGTACTTC
TRBV6-4	TRBJ1-2	NA	NA	CASSDGPGGYTF	TGTGCCAGCAGTGACGGCCCGGGAGGCTACACCTTC
TRBV19	TRBJ1-1	NA	NA	CASSTRRMQEEMNTEAFF	TGTGCCAGTAGTACCCGACGAATGCAGGAAGAGATGAACACTGAAGCTTTCTTT
TRBV28	TRBJ1-3	NA	TRBD1	CASSRWTGGSGNTIYF	TGTGCCAGCAGCCGATGGACAGGCGGTTCTGGAAACACCATATATTTT
TRBV27	TRBJ2-7	NA	NA	CASSLSWGGMSEQYF	TGTGCCAGCAGTTTATCGTGGGGCGGGATGTCTGAGCAGTACTTC
TRBV2	TRBJ2-1	NA	NA	CASSLFKNEQFF	TGTGCCAGCAGTCTATTCAAAAATGAGCAGTTCTTC
TRBV27	TRBJ2-7	NA	NA	CASKSGFPYEQYF	TGTGCCAGCAAAAGCGGCTTCCCGTACGAGCAGTACTTC
TRBV28	TRBJ2-3	once	NA	CASALENPSTDTQYF	TGTGCCAGTGCTTTGGAAAATCCTAGCACAGATACGCAGTATTTT
TRBV7-9	TRBJ2-3	once	NA	CATKGVAQSTDTQYF	TGTGCCACCAAAGGGGTTGCCCAGAGCACAGATACGCAGTATTTT
TRBV2	TRBJ2-7	NA	NA	CASSGAGILLFEQYF	TGTGCCAGCAGTGGTGCCGGGATACTCTTATTCGAGCAGTACTTC
TRBV28	TRBJ2-1	once	TRBD1	CASSWDRARNEQFF	TGTGCCAGCAGCTGGGACAGGGCACGCAATGAGCAGTTCTTC
TRBV15	TRBJ2-2	NA	NA	CATSTVNTGELFF	TGTGCCACCAGCACAGTAAACACCGGGGAGCTGTTTTTT
TRBV27	TRBJ1-1	NA	NA	CASSFSRRNTEAFF	TGTGCCAGCAGTTTTAGCAGACGAAACACTGAAGCTTTCTTT
TRBV29-1	TRBJ2-7	once	TRBD1	CSVVTGGYEQYF	TGCAGCGTTGTAACAGGGGGATACGAGCAGTACTTC
TRBV29-1	TRBJ2-7	NA	NA	CSVERQRGEQYF	TGCAGCGTTGAAAGGCAGCGCGGGGAGCAGTACTTC
TRBV4-2	TRBJ1-1	NA	TRBD1	CASSQTSTGRNTEAFF	TGTGCCAGCAGCCAAACCTCGACAGGGCGGAACACTGAAGCTTTCTTT
TRBV27	TRBJ2-7	NA	NA	CASSLLPGLSYEQYF	TGTGCCAGCAGTTTATTGCCAGGGCTCTCCTACGAGCAGTACTTC
TRBV19	TRBJ2-7	NA	NA	CASSEHGHEQYF	TGTGCCAGTAGTGAACACGGCCACGAGCAGTACTTC
TRBV7-2	TRBJ1-5	NA	TRBD1	CASSLLSGGGSNQPQHF	TGTGCCAGCAGCTTACTGTCAGGGGGCGGTAGCAATCAGCCCCAGCATTTT
TRBV28	TRBJ2-7	NA	NA	CASSARDVSYEQYF	TGTGCCAGCAGTGCCCGGGACGTCTCCTACGAGCAGTACTTC